The 10 T cell receptor beta chains listed next were all sequenced from one sample in a study of regulatory T cells in long-lasting Graves disease. Time point given: newly diagnosed GD, antithyroid drugs for less than 3 months. PBMCs were the source of the RNA used for TCR sequencing. Both iRepertoire HTBI primers and Arm-PCR of CDR3 regions were used to build the TCR beta libraries. TCRdb recomputed calls from the multiplex PCR reads with MiXCR, one row per CDR3 protein. The sample lists around 450,000 distinct CDR3 sequences, approximately 16% occurring once. A further study also used this sample, focusing on T cells in Graves' hyperthyroidism and ophthalmopathy.

Sequences were derived from peripheral blood mononuclear cells (PBMCs), sampled at new diagnosis, from a patient treated with antithyroid drugs. These receptors were collected from a woman aged 40 to 50 with Graves disease.

This clonotype was recorded at least ten times. CDR3 bases: TGCAGTGCTAGAATACTTAGCGGAACCTACAATGAGCAGTTCTTC. It codes for CSARILSGTYNEQFF. The rearrangement links TRBV20-1 to TRBJ2-1; D is possibly TRBD2 (6 bases). Germline V gene data show CDR1 as DFQATT and CDR2 as SNEGSKA (reference sequence). Trimming removed 2 bases at V and 2 bases at J, with 13 bases between. The CDR3 length is 15 residues.

This clonotype appeared many times. The genes are TRBV20-1 and TRBJ2-7, with a weak D call TRBD2 (7 bases). CDR1 and CDR2 from the germline V gene are DFQATT and SNEGSKA (reference sequence). The CDR3 runs to 15 residues. Trimming removed 3 bases from V and 7 bases from J, with 22 bases in between. The CDR3 sequence is CSASKAVGGLGEQYF. CDR3 coding DNA: TGCAGTGCTAGTAAGGCGGTCGGGGGGCTAGGGGAGCAGTACTTC.

This clonotype has ten or more counts. The chain links TRBV7-9 to TRBJ1-2; D unresolved. CDR1 SEHNR and CDR2 FQNEAQ come from the germline V gene (reference sequence). CDR3 size: 14 residues. The germline V and J ends were trimmed by 4 bases and 1 base, with 10 bases remaining between them. CDR3 residues: CASSYLDGNYGYTF. CDR3 DNA sequence: TGTGCCAGCAGCTATTTGGACGGTAACTATGGCTACACCTTC.

There are many counts of this clonotype. Here the CDR3 DNA reads TGTGCCAGCAGCCAGGGGGCTAGGCAGCCCCAGCATTTT. Translated, it gives CASSQGARQPQHF. The J gene is TRBJ1-5, the V gene TRBV2; 8 bases map to TRBD1. Germline trimming cut 6 bases from V and 7 bases from J; bases unmatched to any gene: 5. The CDR3 has 13 residues. Germline CDR1 and CDR2: SNHLY and FYNNEI.

In its sample, this clonotype was seen many times. The chain combines TRBV9 with TRBJ2-1; 7 bases are shared with TRBD2. The CDR3 has 15 amino acids. The V segment lost 4 bases and the J segment 1 base; nucleotides outside the gene matches: 5. CDR1 is SGDLS and CDR2 is YYNGEE in the germline V gene. CDR3: CASSPLAESYNEQFF. In DNA, the CDR3 is TGTGCCAGCAGCCCGCTAGCGGAGTCCTACAATGAGCAGTTCTTC.

This clonotype showed up many times. This chain joins TRBV20-1 and TRBJ2-5; 9 bases line up with TRBD2. Germline V gene sequence: CDR1 DFQATT, CDR2 SNEGSKA (reference sequence). The CDR3 contains 15 residues. The J segment lost 2 bases and the V segment lost 0 bases, leaving 4 bases of the junction unmatched. CDR3 sequence (DNA): TGCAGTGCTAGAGATGTTGCGGGGGGGCAAGAGACCCAGTACTTC. Protein sequence: CSARDVAGGQETQYF.

In this sample, this clonotype turned up many times. One end of the junction fails to match germline, which may point to a read error. The chain couples TRBV12-3 or TRBV12-4 to TRBJ2-5; 10 positions match TRBD1. This CDR3 comprises 16 residues. CDR3 nucleotide sequence: TGTACCAGCAGTCCTCGGACAGGGGGTTTTGCGGAGACCCAGTACTTC. Protein: CTSSPRTGGFAETQYF.

Concerning this clonotype: A much larger clone lies one base from this, so it may be a read error. The chain is built from TRBV20-1 and TRBJ2-1; D perhaps matches TRBD2 (5 bases). CDR3 length: 14 residues. Germline lookup yields CDR1 DFQATT and CDR2 SNEGSKA (reference sequence). The CDR3 nucleotides read TGCAGTGCTATTCGGGGTAGCTCCTACGATGAGCAGTTCTTC. It yields the protein CSAIRGSSYDEQFF.

CDR3 sequence reads: CASSRRSSGTYEQYF. DNA of the CDR3: TGTGCCAGCAGCCGGCGGTCTAGCGGGACCTACGAGCAGTACTTC. The V and J genes are TRBV28 and TRBJ2-7; the match to TRBD2 covers 9 bases. V lost 6 bases to trimming and J lost 2 bases; unmatched junction nucleotides: 8. The V gene's germline CDR1 is MDHEN and CDR2 SYDVKM. CDR3 length: 15 amino acids. Supplemented by reference TRBV28 and TRBJ2-7, the full variable domain reads DVKVTQSSRYLVKRTGEKVFLECVQDMDHENMFWYRQDPGLGLRLIYFSYDVKMKEKGDIPEGYSVSREKKERFSLILESASTNQTSMYLCASSRRSSGTYEQYFGPGTRLTVT.

This clonotype was recorded at least ten times. The chain links TRBV12-3 or TRBV12-4 to TRBJ2-3; the D gene could be TRBD1 or TRBD2 (5 bases each). V lost 3 bases to trimming and J lost 5 bases, with 12 bases between them. CDR3 length equals 14 residues. This CDR3 is CASSLAGSGDTQYF. The CDR3 DNA follows: TGTGCCAGCAGTTTGGCAGGGAGTGGAGATACGCAGTATTTT.